This T cell receptor (beta chain) was captured in a study of T cell responses to AZD1222 COVID-19 vaccine. Only in-frame clones appear in the TCRdb table, and some are missing; sequencing was by immunoSEQ multiplex PCR. The table has about 170,000 clones, roughly 92% seen once; the top ten hold about 1.6%. The CDR3 loop spans 16 amino acids. The germline CDR1 and CDR2 sequences are SGHRS and YFSETQ. V shed 2 bases, J shed 3 bases, and the junction held 5 bases outside the gene matches. The starting material was peripheral blood, obtained on day 0 of AZD1222 vaccination. The V call is TRBV5-1, the J call TRBJ1-4; 9 nucleotides align to TRBD1. This sequence was found in an adult in good health. CDR3 protein: CASSFTGGMSNEKLFF. CDR3 bases: TGCGCCAGCAGCTTCACAGGGGGCATGTCTAATGAAAAACTGTTTTTT.